This entry lists 30 T cell receptor beta chains sequenced from one sample in a study of T-cell memory formation after mild COVID-19. TCRdb re-derived calls from the 5' RACE reads in MiXCR, one entry per CDR3 protein. This sample has more than 400,000 distinct CDR3 sequences, with 15% to 20% found just once. The sequenced sample consisted of PBMCs or a T cell subset sorted from them (not recorded which). All receptors derive from an adult woman who had mild COVID-19 (a few samples of this study predate the infection). Cell type and time point are not known.

The chain couples TRBV19 to TRBJ1-4; 7 bases agree with TRBD1. The V gene end was trimmed by 6 bases and the J gene end by 5 bases; junction bases not matched to a gene: 3. This CDR3 has 13 residues. Germline lookup yields CDR1 LNHDA and CDR2 SQIVND (reference sequence). CDR3 sequence (DNA): TGTGCCAGTAGAACGACAGGGAATGAAAAACTGTTTTTT. Protein product: CASRTTGNEKLFF. The whole variable domain, filled in from reference TRBV19 and TRBJ1-4, reads DGGITQSPKYLFRKEGQNVTLSCEQNLNHDAMYWYRQDPGQGLRLIYYSQIVNDFQKGDIAEGYSVSREKKESFPLTVTSAQKNPTAFYLCASRTTGNEKLFFGSGTQLSVL.

This clonotype was recorded once. The rearrangement uses TRBV4-1 and TRBJ2-1, with D maybe TRBD2 (5 bases). CDR1 and CDR2 from the germline V gene are MGHRA and YSYEKL. Trimming took off 4 bases at V and 9 bases at J, with 10 bases between the two ends. The CDR3 has 12 residues. The CDR3 DNA reads as TGCGCCAGCAGCCGTATAGCGAGTGAGCAGTTCTTC. Translated, it gives CASSRIASEQFF.

This clonotype showed up just a few times. V usage is TRBV12-3 or TRBV12-4 and J usage is TRBJ2-5, with D possibly matching TRBD2 (6 bases). The CDR3 extends over 13 amino acids. V lost 4 bases and J 5 bases, leaving 11 bases between the germline ends. The DNA for the CDR3 is TGTGCCAGCAGTTCCCCTAGCGCCGAGACCCAGTACTTC. Translating it yields CASSSPSAETQYF.

The rearrangement links TRBV7-9 to TRBJ2-2; TRBD1 aligns across 8 bases. J lost 5 bases, V lost 5 bases, and 7 bases had no gene match. The CDR3 runs 15 residues. From germline, CDR1 is SEHNR and CDR2 FQNEAQ (reference sequence). CDR3 nucleotides: TGTGCCAGCAGCGCGGGACAGGTCACTACCGGGGAGCTGTTTTTT. Its protein is CASSAGQVTTGELFF.

The chain carries TRBV21-1 and TRBJ2-3. TRBV21-1 is a pseudogene segment. The CDR3 sequence is 16 residues long. The CDR3 here is CASSPNDVLHTDTQYF. The CDR3, as DNA: TGTGCCAGCAGCCCAAACGACGTATTGCACACAGATACGCAGTATTTT.

The gene calls are TRBV29-1 and TRBJ2-3, with D perhaps assigned TRBD1 or TRBD2 (6 bases each). CDR3 size: 14 residues. V lost 6 bases, J lost 3 bases, and 16 bases lay in between. In germline, CDR1 is SQVTM, CDR2 ANQGSEA. The CDR3 here is CSVQRAQGTDTQYF. CDR3 bases: TGCAGCGTGCAGCGGGCTCAGGGGACAGATACGCAGTATTTT.

This chain joins TRBV19 and TRBJ2-1; a weak D match, TRBD1 (5 bases). There are 13 residues in the CDR3. V gave up 3 bases and J gave up 10 bases, with 13 bases separating them. The germline CDR1 and CDR2 sequences are LNHDA and SQIVND (reference sequence). The DNA of the CDR3 is TGTGCCAGTAGTATGTCAGGGATTAGGGAGCAGTTCTTC. Translating gives CASSMSGIREQFF.

Details on this clonotype: With a far larger clone one base away, a read error is the likely cause. The gene calls are TRBV14 and TRBJ2-1; D is perhaps TRBD1 or TRBD2 (5 bases each). The CDR3 totals 11 residues. Germline V CDR1 and CDR2: SGHDN, FVKESK. Trimming left V 5 bases short and J 8 bases short, with 7 bases between. The CDR3 DNA reads TGTGCCAGCAGCGTGGGGGATGAGCAGTTCTTC. Residues: CASSVGDEQFF.

This chain uses TRBV12-3 or TRBV12-4 with TRBJ2-1; no firm D call. V lost 3 bases and J lost 0, with 12 bases in between. This CDR3 is built from 16 residues. The chain's CDR3 is CASSFEARRSYNEQFF. The CDR3, as DNA: TGTGCCAGCAGTTTCGAGGCGAGACGCTCCTACAATGAGCAGTTCTTC.

The chain is built from TRBV11-2 and TRBJ1-2; D gene uncertain. V dropped 3 bases and J dropped 7 bases, with 9 bases sitting between them. The CDR3 loop spans 12 amino acids. Germline V gene data show CDR1 as SGHAT and CDR2 as FQNNGV. The CDR3 sequence is CASSLEGRGYTF. The CDR3 DNA reads TGTGCCAGCAGCTTGGAGGGTCGTGGCTACACCTTC.

As DNA, the CDR3 is TGTGCCAGCAGCCAAGTGGCTAGCGGGGGGGCGTTCTACAATGAGCAGTTCTTC. Protein: CASSQVASGGAFYNEQFF. The chain carries TRBV3-1 and TRBJ2-1; TRBD2 aligns across 12 bases. Germline values: CDR1 LGHDT, CDR2 YNNKEL (reference sequence). V gave up 1 base and J gave up 3 bases; unmatched junction bases: 7. The CDR3 runs to 18 residues.

This clonotype was recorded at least ten times. J is TRBJ2-1 and V is TRBV6-6; TRBD1 is a possible D gene (6 bases). There are 12 residues in the CDR3. Germline CDR1 and CDR2: MNHNY and SVGAGI (reference sequence). V was pared by 4 bases and J by 9 bases, with 10 bases between. The CDR3 region is CASSSTGAEQFF. For the CDR3, the DNA is TGTGCCAGCAGTTCGACAGGCGCTGAGCAGTTCTTC.

This clonotype appeared a few times. The J gene is TRBJ2-3, the V gene TRBV5-1; D possibly matches TRBD1 or TRBD2 (5 bases each). Between the trimmed V and J ends, which lost 0 bases and 4 bases, there was a span of 12 bases. CDR1 SGHRS and CDR2 YFSETQ come from the germline V gene. The CDR3 is 15 residues long. This CDR3 is CASSLATGTPDTQYF. The CDR3 nucleotides read TGCGCCAGCAGCTTGGCCACGGGGACCCCAGATACGCAGTATTTT. Filled out from reference TRBV5-1 and TRBJ2-3, the complete variable domain reads KAGVTQTPRYLIKTRGQQVTLSCSPISGHRSVSWYQQTPGQGLQFLFEYFSETQRNKGNFPGRFSGRQFSNSRSEMNVSTLELGDSALYLCASSLATGTPDTQYFGPGTRLTVL.

The chain employs TRBV29-1 and TRBJ2-1; 7 bases are shared with TRBD1. The CDR3 consists of 12 residues. Germline V gene lookup returns CDR1 SQVTM and CDR2 ANQGSEA. V lost 4 bases to trimming and J lost 4 bases; unmatched junction nucleotides: 1. CDR3: CSVGDSYNEQFF. The CDR3 bases are TGCAGCGTTGGGGACAGTTACAATGAGCAGTTCTTC.

This rearrangement joins TRBV19 to TRBJ2-7; maybe TRBD1 (6 bases). Trimming pared 5 bases from V and 0 bases from J, leaving 11 bases between. This CDR3 region has 14 residues. Germline-derived CDR1 and CDR2 are LNHDA and SQIVND (reference sequence). The DNA of the CDR3 is TGTGCCAGTAGTTACGGCAGGGGCTCCTACGAGCAGTACTTC. Protein: CASSYGRGSYEQYF.

This clonotype has only a few counts. The chain couples TRBV27 to TRBJ1-1, with 9 bases aligning to TRBD1. V lost 3 bases to trimming and J lost 9 bases; unmatched junction nucleotides: 5. The CDR3 spans 13 residues. Looked up from germline, CDR1 is MNHEY and CDR2 is SMNVEV (reference sequence). The CDR3 is CASSLGTGKKAFF. CDR3 bases: TGTGCCAGCAGTTTGGGGACAGGGAAGAAAGCTTTCTTT.

The chain couples TRBV12-3 or TRBV12-4 to TRBJ2-2; D not resolved. CDR3 length: 15 amino acids. Trimming pared 6 bases from V and 0 bases from J, leaving 11 bases between. CDR3 protein: CASRHLGSNTGELFF. In DNA, the CDR3 is TGTGCCAGCAGACACCTGGGATCGAACACCGGGGAGCTGTTTTTT.

The V call is TRBV13, the J call TRBJ2-7; 8 bases match TRBD1. With 5 bases clipped from V and 5 bases from J, the junction kept 17 bases outside the gene matches. This CDR3 is built from 17 residues. CDR1 is PRHDT, CDR2 FYEKMQ, per germline (reference sequence). The CDR3 region is CASSAPPDRAPLDEQYF. The DNA of the CDR3 is TGTGCCAGCAGCGCCCCTCCGGACAGGGCCCCGTTGGACGAGCAGTACTTC.

This clonotype has more than one count but fewer than ten. V gene TRBV19 combines with J gene TRBJ1-5; a weak D match, TRBD1 (6 bases). The germline V gene encodes CDR1 LNHDA and CDR2 SQIVND (reference sequence). The CDR3 totals 15 residues. Trimming shortened V by 8 bases and J by 2 bases, and 16 bases separated the two germline ends. CDR3 sequence reads: CASARGAPGNQPQHF. The DNA for the CDR3 is TGTGCCAGTGCCCGGGGGGCGCCGGGCAATCAGCCCCAGCATTTT.

The chain links TRBV30 to TRBJ1-1; D perhaps matches TRBD1 (6 bases). The CDR3 totals 14 residues. Per germline, CDR1 GTSNPN and CDR2 SVGIG (reference sequence). V gave up 4 bases and J gave up 6 bases, with 18 bases separating them. The CDR3 DNA follows: TGTGCCTGGATCCGGGAGGGGGTTGGATCTGAAGCTTTCTTT. Its translation: CAWIREGVGSEAFF.

This clonotype has just a few counts. V gene TRBV6-2 or TRBV6-3 combines with J gene TRBJ2-7; the match to TRBD2 covers 12 bases. Germline V lookup: CDR1 MNHEY, CDR2 SVGEGT. J lost 4 bases, V lost 5 bases, and 9 bases had no gene match. This CDR3 has 16 residues. Written as DNA, the CDR3 is TGTGCCAGCAGTCTGACTAGCGGGAGATTCGCGTACGAGCAGTACTTC. This codes for CASSLTSGRFAYEQYF.

This clonotype was observed a handful of times. The chain carries TRBV24-1 and TRBJ2-7; TRBD2 agrees at 13 bases. The CDR3 extends over 15 amino acids. The V gene's germline CDR1 is KGHDR and CDR2 SFDVKD. V shed 4 bases, J shed 4 bases, and the junction held 3 bases outside the gene matches. CDR3 in amino acids: CATSDRTSGRYEQYF. The DNA of the CDR3 is TGTGCCACCAGTGACCGGACTAGCGGGAGATACGAGCAGTACTTC.

This clonotype turned up a few times. The V and J genes are TRBV5-1 and TRBJ1-6; D is perhaps TRBD1 (6 bases). The germline V gene has CDR1 SGHRS and CDR2 YFSETQ. This CDR3 has 15 amino acids. V was clipped by 0 bases and J by 8 bases, with 12 bases between them. This CDR3 is CASSLEAGAYSPLHF. CDR3 bases: TGCGCCAGCAGCTTGGAGGCAGGGGCGTATTCACCCCTCCACTTT.

This clonotype has a handful of counts. The chain uses TRBV12-5 and TRBJ1-5; D gene unclear. CDR3 length: 12 residues. The V end lost 2 bases, the J end lost 6 bases, and 5 bases lay between the germline ends. Per germline, CDR1 LGHNT and CDR2 FRNRAP. DNA of the CDR3: TGTGCTAGTGGTTTGTGCTGTCAGCCCCAGCATTTT. Translating it yields CASGLCCQPQHF.

The rearrangement joins TRBV7-2 to TRBJ1-6; D is undetermined. CDR1 SGHTA and CDR2 FQGNSA come from the germline V gene. The V end lost 3 bases, the J end lost 10 bases, and 16 bases lay between the germline ends. The CDR3 loop spans 15 amino acids. The CDR3 spells CASSFPGSSGSPLHF. Here the CDR3 DNA reads TGTGCCAGCAGCTTTCCGGGATCCTCGGGGTCACCCCTCCACTTT.

With respect to this clonotype: With a much larger clone just one base away, this may be a read error. This chain connects TRBV24-1 to TRBJ1-1; no clear D. Germline CDR1 and CDR2: KGHDR and SFDVKD. Trimming cost V 5 bases and J 2 bases, with 5 bases left between them. CDR3 size: 12 residues. The CDR3 protein is CATSGFNTEAFF. The CDR3 DNA is TGTGCCACCAGTGGGTTCAACACTGAAGCTTTCTTT.

V is TRBV7-9 and J is TRBJ1-2, with 7 bases matching TRBD1. Germline V CDR1 and CDR2: SEHNR, FQNEAQ (reference sequence). V gave up 6 bases and J gave up 6 bases; unmatched junction bases: 10. The CDR3 has 14 residues. CDR3 DNA sequence: TGTGCCAGCAGTTCCGACAGGGCGCCGAATGGCTACACCTTC. Translated: CASSSDRAPNGYTF.

This clonotype was counted between two and nine times. V is TRBV7-3 and J is TRBJ2-1, with a tentative D call TRBD2 (6 bases). The V and J ends lost 2 bases and 3 bases respectively, with 17 bases between them. The CDR3 is 17 amino acids. Germline V CDR1 and CDR2: SGHTA, FQGTGA. CDR3 in DNA: TGTGCCAGCAGCTTAGGGTGGGGGGACCAATACTACAATGAGCAGTTCTTC. This translates into CASSLGWGDQYYNEQFF.

V usage is TRBV18 and J usage is TRBJ2-1, with TRBD2 matching 8 bases. CDR3 length equals 14 residues. The V segment lost 3 bases and the J segment 8 bases; nucleotides outside the gene matches: 6. CDR1 is KGHSH and CDR2 is LQKENI in the germline V gene. CDR3 sequence: CASSPYGGGDEQFF. The DNA of the CDR3 is TGTGCCAGCTCACCGTACGGGGGGGGCGATGAGCAGTTCTTC.

This clonotype came up many times. The chain uses TRBV23-1 and TRBJ2-5, with TRBD1 as a possible D gene (5 bases). TRBV23-1 counts as an open reading frame of uncertain function. V was trimmed by 2 bases and J by 1 base, leaving 20 bases between them. The CDR3 consists of 18 residues. Written as DNA, the CDR3 is TGCGCCAGCAGTCAACCCCCTCCAAGACAGAGCGTCCAAGAGACCCAGTACTTC. It is translated as CASSQPPPRQSVQETQYF.